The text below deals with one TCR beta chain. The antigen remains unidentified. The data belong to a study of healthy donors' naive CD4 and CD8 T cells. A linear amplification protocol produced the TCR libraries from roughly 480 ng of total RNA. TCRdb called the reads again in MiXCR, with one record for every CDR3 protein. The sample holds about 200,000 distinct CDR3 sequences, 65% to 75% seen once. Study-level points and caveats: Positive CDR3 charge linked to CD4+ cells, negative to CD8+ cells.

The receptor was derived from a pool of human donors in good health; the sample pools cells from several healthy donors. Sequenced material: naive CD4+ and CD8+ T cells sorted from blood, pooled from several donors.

The CDR3 coding sequence is TGTGCCAGCAGACTGGACAGGGGGCATCAAGATACGCAGTATTTT. It codes for CASRLDRGHQDTQYF. The rearrangement uses TRBV6-5 and TRBJ2-3, with 11 bases identical to TRBD1. V dropped 6 bases and J dropped 5; count of bases not matched to a gene: 7. The CDR3 contains 15 residues. In germline, CDR1 is MNHEY, CDR2 SVGAGI.